This T cell receptor beta chain emerged from a study of T-cell reconstitution after alpha-beta-depleted transplantation in children. This clonotype was observed at least ten times. This CDR3 is 13 amino acids long. CDR1 is WNHNN and CDR2 is SYGVQD in the germline V gene (reference sequence). Trimming took 0 bases from V and 10 from J, leaving 10 bases between them. A library of TCRbeta sequences, prepared with unique molecular identifiers, was generated. One entry per CDR3 protein results from TCRdb running MiXCR on the PCR reads. The sample consists of 190,000 or so distinct CDR3 sequences, approximately 15% of them appearing once.

The receptor was derived from a human donor who donated a stem cell graft to a child with acute lymphoblastic leukemia. The sequencing here drew on PBMCs from the stem cell graft donor, taken from the stem cell graft. J is TRBJ2-1 and V is TRBV10-1, with D hard to call. CDR3 nucleotides: TGCGCCAGCAGTGAGTCTGAGCTCGGGGAGCAGTTCTTC. Encoded protein: CASSESELGEQFF.